Each of the 14 T cell receptor beta chains below was sequenced from the same sample in a study of CD8+ T cells in alopecia areata. In each case, RNA was isolated and then reverse transcribed into cDNA as the sequencing template. TCRdb keeps only in-frame clones here, not all; method: immunoSEQ multiplex PCR. The sample holds roughly 150,000 clones, 55% seen once. Sequencing was done on a sample of CD4+ T cells sorted from blood. Every receptor here comes from a human donor in good health.

The chain couples TRBV29-1 to TRBJ1-2; 8 bases map to TRBD1. Germline V gives CDR1 SQVTM, CDR2 ANQGSEA. The CDR3 length is 15 residues. The V gene end was trimmed by 6 bases and the J gene end by 0 bases; junction bases not matched to a gene: 9. CDR3 region: CSVRVGTGPNYGYTF. The CDR3 nucleotides are TGCAGCGTCCGCGTCGGGACAGGACCTAACTATGGCTACACCTTC.

This chain links TRBV20-1 with TRBJ2-3; D is uncertain. Trimming took 2 bases from V and 5 from J, leaving 5 bases between them. The germline V gene has CDR1 DFQATT and CDR2 SNEGSKA (reference sequence). CDR3 length equals 11 residues. The CDR3 reads CSARPEDTQYF. Here the CDR3 DNA reads TGCAGTGCTAGACCGGAAGATACGCAGTATTTT.

This clone was seen a few times. V is TRBV29-1 and J is TRBJ2-3; D uncertain. The germline CDR1 and CDR2 sequences are SQVTM and ANQGSEA. V dropped 1 base and J dropped 5 bases, with 16 bases sitting between them. This CDR3 is built from 15 residues. The CDR3 is CSVEGRALAGDTQYF. The DNA of the CDR3 is TGCAGCGTTGAAGGTCGAGCCTTAGCCGGAGATACGCAGTATTTT.

V usage is TRBV30 and J usage is TRBJ1-1, with D unresolved. Trimming removed 1 base from V and 4 bases from J, with 7 bases in between. Germline V lookup: CDR1 GTSNPN, CDR2 SVGIG (reference sequence). The CDR3 is 12 residues long. The CDR3 DNA is TGTGCCTGGAGTGCAGAGGGCACTGAAGCTTTCTTT. It specifies CAWSAEGTEAFF.

The rearrangement uses TRBV30 and TRBJ1-5; D remains unclear. The CDR3 loop spans 13 amino acids. Trimming stripped 2 bases from V and 3 bases from J, with 8 bases between. Germline assignment: CDR1 GTSNPN and CDR2 SVGIG (reference sequence). The CDR3 spells CAWSSGNNQPQHF. The CDR3 coding sequence is TGTGCCTGGAGTTCCGGGAACAATCAGCCCCAGCATTTT.

V and J are TRBV25-1 and TRBJ2-7, with 9 bases aligning to TRBD1. Germline V gene lookup returns CDR1 MGHDK and CDR2 SYGVNS. The ends lost 3 bases at V and 5 bases at J; junction bases unmatched: 8. The CDR3 totals 15 residues. CDR3 coding DNA: TGTGCCAGCAGTGATCCCAGGACAGGGGAGAACGAGCAGTACTTC. It yields the protein CASSDPRTGENEQYF.

The chain recombines TRBV30 with TRBJ2-7; D unclear. V dropped 2 bases and J dropped 4 bases, with 6 bases sitting between them. CDR1 is GTSNPN and CDR2 is SVGIG in the germline V gene (reference sequence). The CDR3 runs 11 residues. This CDR3 is CAWSIRYEQYF. CDR3 DNA sequence: TGTGCCTGGAGTATCAGGTACGAGCAGTACTTC.

The chain combines TRBV9 with TRBJ2-3; possibly TRBD1 or TRBD2 for D (5 bases each). This CDR3 has 16 residues. V lost 1 base to trimming and J lost 2 bases, with 14 bases between them. Germline-derived CDR1 and CDR2 are SGDLS and YYNGEE. In DNA, the CDR3 is TGTGCCAGCAGCGTAAATCAGGGAGCGCTCACAGATACGCAGTATTTT. Translating gives CASSVNQGALTDTQYF.

The rearrangement links TRBV7-2 to TRBJ1-3; D perhaps matches TRBD1 (6 bases). CDR1 is SGHTA, CDR2 FQGNSA, per germline. With 1 base removed from V and 2 bases from J, the gap between germline ends came to 9 bases. The CDR3 runs to 15 residues. The chain's CDR3 is CASSLDWTAGNTIYF. As DNA, the CDR3 is TGTGCCAGCAGCTTAGATTGGACAGCTGGAAACACCATATATTTT.

This clone came up a few times. The rearrangement uses TRBV13 and TRBJ2-5; D is tentatively TRBD1 or TRBD2 (7 bases each). V was trimmed by 5 bases and J by 5 bases, leaving 15 bases between them. CDR1 and CDR2 from the germline V gene are PRHDT and FYEKMQ (reference sequence). The CDR3 sequence is 14 residues long. This CDR3 is CASSLRQGGETQYF. CDR3 DNA sequence: TGTGCCAGCAGCCTCCGACAGGGAGGGGAGACCCAGTACTTC.

This clone was seen a handful of times. V is TRBV23-1 and J is TRBJ2-4, with D perhaps matching TRBD1 (5 bases). TRBV23-1 has ORF status, its function being uncertain. CDR3 length: 16 amino acids. V shed 0 bases and J shed 7 bases, with 16 bases lying between them. DNA of the CDR3: TGCGCCAGCAGTCAATCTGTCACAGGCAGGGCGAACATTCAGTACTTC. Translation gives CASSQSVTGRANIQYF.

This clone has a handful of counts. The chain uses TRBV29-1 and TRBJ2-5; 7 bases are a match to TRBD1. V lost 3 bases to trimming and J lost 4 bases; unmatched junction nucleotides: 11. Germline V gene data show CDR1 as SQVTM and CDR2 as ANQGSEA. This CDR3 region has 15 residues. CDR3 sequence reads: CSVELSGTAGETQYF. The CDR3 DNA follows: TGCAGCGTTGAGCTATCCGGGACAGCCGGAGAGACCCAGTACTTC.

The rearrangement links TRBV7-2 to TRBJ2-1, with D tentatively TRBD2 (5 bases). Trimming took 5 bases from V and 6 from J, leaving 11 bases between them. The germline V gene has CDR1 SGHTA and CDR2 FQGNSA. The CDR3 runs to 13 residues. CDR3 in amino acids: CASSPGWANEQFF. CDR3 sequence (DNA): TGTGCCAGCAGCCCGGGGTGGGCCAATGAGCAGTTCTTC.

The V call is TRBV30, the J call TRBJ1-5; TRBD1 aligns across 7 bases. There are 15 residues in the CDR3. Germline values: CDR1 GTSNPN, CDR2 SVGIG (reference sequence). Unmatched junction bases numbered 10, after V lost 4 bases and J lost 4 bases. CDR3 residues: CAWTLPGQFNQPQHF. In DNA, the CDR3 is TGTGCCTGGACACTGCCGGGACAGTTTAATCAGCCCCAGCATTTT.